Below, 17 T cell receptor beta chains from the same sample are listed, as sequenced in a study of T-cell memory formation after mild COVID-19. MiXCR was run by TCRdb on the 5' RACE reads, yielding one entry per CDR3 protein. The repertoire consists of hundreds of thousands of distinct CDR3 sequences, with roughly 18% occurring once and the leading ten covering approximately 12%. Sequencing was carried out using PBMCs or a T cell subset sorted from them (not recorded which). These receptors were obtained from an adult woman who had mild COVID-19 (a few samples of this study predate the infection). Cell type and time point are not known.

This clonotype was counted a few times. The genes are TRBV9 and TRBJ2-7, with D hard to call. Germline CDR1 and CDR2: SGDLS and YYNGEE. The CDR3 has 15 residues. Trimming removed 0 bases from V and 2 bases from J, with 12 bases in between. In nucleotides, the CDR3 is TGTGCCAGCAGCGTAGCCCCGAAGTCGACCTACGAGCAGTACTTC. This sequence encodes CASSVAPKSTYEQYF.

The chain combines TRBV2 with TRBJ2-3; 10 nucleotides agree with TRBD2. Trimming removed 6 bases from V and 0 bases from J; junction bases left unmatched: 15. The CDR3 length is 19 residues. Germline assignment: CDR1 SNHLY and CDR2 FYNNEI. The CDR3 bases are TGTGCCAGCAGCGAAAGCGGGGGGGTCGGTTATTCTAGCACAGATACGCAGTATTTT. Translation: CASSESGGVGYSSTDTQYF.

This clonotype was counted only a few times. The chain is built from TRBV20-1 and TRBJ1-2; possible D gene TRBD1, 6 bases. The CDR3 loop spans 15 amino acids. V lost 0 bases and J lost 6, with 17 bases in between. Germline V gives CDR1 DFQATT, CDR2 SNEGSKA (reference sequence). CDR3: CSARDQYDRFHGYTF. The CDR3 nucleotides are TGCAGTGCTAGAGATCAGTACGACAGGTTCCATGGCTACACCTTC.

This clonotype was found a few times. The chain uses TRBV5-1 and TRBJ2-3, with D tentatively TRBD2 (6 bases). The V and J ends lost 0 bases and 4 bases respectively, with 12 bases between them. Germline V lookup: CDR1 SGHRS, CDR2 YFSETQ. The CDR3 is made up of 15 amino acids. The CDR3 bases are TGCGCCAGCAGCTTGGCCGGGGGAAGGGCAGATACGCAGTATTTT. Translated, it gives CASSLAGGRADTQYF.

This clonotype has more than one count but fewer than ten. The V call is TRBV7-9, the J call TRBJ1-2; 8 bases fit TRBD1. The V gene end was trimmed by 3 bases and the J gene end by 6 bases; junction bases not matched to a gene: 12. The CDR3 totals 16 residues. Germline V gene data show CDR1 as SEHNR and CDR2 as FQNEAQ (reference sequence). The chain's CDR3 is CASSFRTGPGFDGYTF. In DNA, the CDR3 is TGTGCCAGCAGCTTTCGGACAGGGCCCGGCTTTGATGGCTACACCTTC. The variable domain in full, completed from reference TRBV7-9 and TRBJ1-2, reads DTGVSQNPRHKITKRGQNVTFRCDPISEHNRLYWYRQTLGQGPEFLTYFQNEAQLEKSRLLSDRFSAERPKGSFSTLEIQRTEQGDSAMYLCASSFRTGPGFDGYTFGSGTRLTVV.

J is TRBJ2-1 and V is TRBV6-5; 8 positions agree with TRBD1. The CDR3 is made up of 15 amino acids. Germline V gene data show CDR1 as MNHEY and CDR2 as SVGAGI. Trimming cost V 4 bases and J 5 bases; bases outside gene matches: 7. CDR3 DNA: TGTGCCAGCAGTTTGACAGGGGTCCTAAACAATGAGCAGTTCTTC. Its translation is CASSLTGVLNNEQFF.

This clonotype was found a few times. The chain uses TRBV11-3 and TRBJ2-7; weak D call: TRBD1 (5 bases). CDR3 length equals 12 residues. Trimming shortened V by 2 bases and J by 6 bases, and 8 bases separated the two germline ends. The germline V gene encodes CDR1 SGHNT and CDR2 YENEEA. The CDR3 protein is CASSLSQGEQYF. CDR3 nucleotides: TGTGCCAGCAGCTTATCCCAGGGCGAGCAGTACTTC.

This clonotype has only a few counts. The chain combines TRBV24-1 with TRBJ2-1; 13 positions match TRBD2. Trimming cost V 6 bases and J 5 bases; bases outside gene matches: 6. The CDR3 contains 16 residues. Germline loops: CDR1 KGHDR, CDR2 SFDVKD. In DNA, the CDR3 is TGTGCCACCAGTACCGGACTAGCGGGAGCCGACAATGAGCAGTTCTTC. As protein: CATSTGLAGADNEQFF.

The rearrangement uses TRBV7-2 and TRBJ1-5; TRBD1 matches at 7 bases. Germline trimming cut 3 bases from V and 2 bases from J; bases unmatched to any gene: 1. CDR1 and CDR2 (germline): SGHTA, FQGNSA. CDR3 length equals 14 residues. CDR3 loop: CASSFTGGNQPQHF. The CDR3 region has the DNA TGTGCCAGCAGCTTCACAGGGGGCAATCAGCCCCAGCATTTT. The variable domain in full, completed from reference TRBV7-2 and TRBJ1-5, reads GAGVSQSPSNKVTEKGKDVELRCDPISGHTALYWYRQSLGQGLEFLIYFQGNSAPDKSGLPSDRFSAERTGGSVSTLTIQRTQQEDSAVYLCASSFTGGNQPQHFGDGTRLSIL.

This clonotype was detected only a few times. The gene calls are TRBV11-3 and TRBJ2-3; 10 bases are shared with TRBD2. This CDR3 is 16 amino acids long. Trimming removed 1 base from V and 6 bases from J; junction bases left unmatched: 7. The germline gives CDR1 SGHNT, CDR2 YENEEA. The CDR3 DNA reads TGTGCCAGCAGCTTAGGCAGTAGCGGGAGGTCGGATACGCAGTATTTT. Translating it yields CASSLGSSGRSDTQYF.

The chain has TRBV7-8 and TRBJ1-2, with a weak D call TRBD1 (6 bases). Germline CDR1 and CDR2: SGHVS and FQNEAQ. Trimming shortened V by 1 base and J by 3 bases, and 15 bases separated the two germline ends. The CDR3 extends over 16 amino acids. As DNA, the CDR3 is TGTGCCAGCAGCTTAGGTTTGGGGGCGTCGGACTATGGCTACACCTTC. Its protein product is CASSLGLGASDYGYTF.

This clonotype came up a few times. This chain joins TRBV7-3 and TRBJ1-1, with D unclear. V lost 5 bases and J lost 0, with 7 bases in between. CDR1 is SGHTA and CDR2 is FQGTGA in the germline V gene. This CDR3 has 13 amino acids. This CDR3 is CASSPVVNTEAFF. The CDR3 bases are TGTGCCAGCAGCCCAGTGGTGAACACTGAAGCTTTCTTT.

V usage is TRBV9 and J usage is TRBJ2-3; possibly TRBD2 for D (5 bases). CDR1 is SGDLS, CDR2 YYNGEE, per germline. The V and J ends lost 4 bases and 6 bases respectively, with 15 bases between them. The CDR3 covers 14 residues. CDR3 DNA sequence: TGTGCCAGCAGCAGCCCGGGAAGTTCGGATACGCAGTATTTT. Translating gives CASSSPGSSDTQYF.

The gene calls are TRBV6-5 and TRBJ1-3; no definite D call. V shed 3 bases and J shed 0 bases, with 12 bases lying between them. The CDR3 is made up of 16 amino acids. Germline assignment: CDR1 MNHEY and CDR2 SVGAGI. CDR3: CASSYDRMASGNTIYF. The DNA for the CDR3 is TGTGCCAGCAGTTATGACCGGATGGCCTCTGGAAACACCATATATTTT.

This clonotype was counted ten times or more. This sequence joins TRBV30 and TRBJ1-5, with D unclear. The CDR3 length is 14 residues. Germline V CDR1 and CDR2: GTSNPN, SVGIG (reference sequence). Trimming cost V 1 base and J 1 base, with 8 bases left between them. This CDR3 is CAWSAGISNQPQHF. CDR3 bases: TGTGCCTGGAGTGCCGGGATCAGCAATCAGCCCCAGCATTTT.

This clonotype has more than one count but fewer than ten. The rearrangement joins TRBV12-3 or TRBV12-4 to TRBJ1-1; D possibly corresponds to TRBD1 (6 bases). This CDR3 has 17 amino acids. Trimming removed 4 bases from V and 5 bases from J, with 23 bases in between. The CDR3 nucleotides read TGTGCCAGCAGTTCCGCCAGGGGCTCAATTTGGGGAACTGAAGCTTTCTTT. Translation gives CASSSARGSIWGTEAFF.

The gene calls are TRBV5-1 and TRBJ1-1, with 7 nucleotides matching TRBD1. The CDR3 loop spans 12 amino acids. J lost 6 bases, V lost 5 bases, and 4 bases had no gene match. CDR1 and CDR2 (germline): SGHRS, YFSETQ. CDR3 sequence reads: CASSPQGAEAFF. CDR3 bases: TGCGCCAGCAGTCCTCAGGGGGCTGAAGCTTTCTTT.